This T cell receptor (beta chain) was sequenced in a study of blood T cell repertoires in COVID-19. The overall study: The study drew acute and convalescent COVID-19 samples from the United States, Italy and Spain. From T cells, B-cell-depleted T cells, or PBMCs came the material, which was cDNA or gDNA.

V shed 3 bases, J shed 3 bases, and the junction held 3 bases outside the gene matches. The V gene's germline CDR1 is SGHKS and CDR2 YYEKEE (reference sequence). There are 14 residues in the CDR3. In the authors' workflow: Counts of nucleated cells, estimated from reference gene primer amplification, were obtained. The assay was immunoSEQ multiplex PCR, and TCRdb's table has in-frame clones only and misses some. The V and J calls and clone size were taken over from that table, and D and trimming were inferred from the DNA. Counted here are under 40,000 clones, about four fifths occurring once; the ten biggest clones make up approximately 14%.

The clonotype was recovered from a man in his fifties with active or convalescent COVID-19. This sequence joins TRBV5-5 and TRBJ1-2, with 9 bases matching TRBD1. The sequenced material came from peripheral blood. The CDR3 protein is CASSSDRGYYGYTF. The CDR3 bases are TGTGCCAGCAGCTCGGACAGGGGCTACTATGGCTACACCTTC.